A selection of T cell receptor beta chains follows, all from one sample in a study of breast tumors, draining lymph nodes, adjacent tissues. TCRdb itself ran the multiplex PCR reads through MiXCR, one entry per CDR3 protein. The sample contains under 80,000 distinct CDR3 sequences, 40% to 45% of which appear only once. Specimen: breast tumor tissue. These receptors were obtained from a female donor with breast cancer. Some clones in this sample may be carry-over from other donors' samples. CDR3s include the opening cysteine and the closing phenylalanine or tryptophan. A D gene is named only where the DNA matches it firmly. Clone size is shown for a subset of rows, as once, few, many or a class of expanded clone.

V	size	J	D	CDR3	DNA
TRBV7-9	once	TRBJ1-1	TRBD1	CASSLPGGTEASF	TGTGCCAGCAGCTTACCAGGGGGCACTGAAGCTTCCTTT
TRBV20-1	many	TRBJ2-5	.	CSARIGSRETQYF	TGCAGTGCTAGGATTGGGAGTCGAGAGACCCAGTACTTC
TRBV12-5	many	TRBJ1-6	TRBD1	CASGLSQGASLYNSPLHF	TGTGCTAGTGGTTTGTCACAGGGGGCTTCTCTATATAATTCACCCCTCCACTTT
TRBV7-3	.	TRBJ2-6	.	CASSPMGANVLTF	TGTGCCAGCAGCCCCATGGGGGCCAACGTCCTGACTTTC
TRBV6-1	many	TRBJ2-3	.	CASSEGKIMSALSRTDTQYF	TGTGCCAGCAGTGAAGGGAAAATAATGTCAGCCCTGTCTAGAACAGATACGCAGTATTTT
TRBV29-1	.	TRBJ2-7	TRBD1	CSARDRGYYEQYF	TGCAGCGCTCGGGACAGGGGTTATTACGAGCAGTACTTC
TRBV6-1	many	TRBJ2-3	TRBD2	CASILAELTDTQYF	TGTGCCAGCATACTAGCGGAGCTCACAGATACGCAGTATTTT
TRBV7-9	.	TRBJ1-2	.	CASSLGDNYGYTF	TGTGCCAGCAGCTTAGGAGACAACTATGGCTACACCTTC
TRBV7-9	many	TRBJ1-1	.	CANRQVSEAFF	TGTGCCAACCGACAGGTTTCTGAAGCTTTCTTT
TRBV15	.	TRBJ2-1	.	CATSREAQGTNEQFF	TGTGCCACCAGCAGAGAAGCACAGGGGACTAATGAGCAGTTCTTC
TRBV6-1	few	TRBJ1-2	.	CASSEPPRGLYYGYTF	TGTGCCAGCAGTGAACCCCCCAGGGGACTTTACTATGGCTACACCTTC
TRBV12-3/TRBV12-4	.	TRBJ1-1	.	CASSSGAEAFF	TGTGCCAGCAGTTCGGGGGCTGAAGCTTTCTTT
TRBV5-4	once	TRBJ2-1	.	CASSLVGGTSSYNEQFF	TGTGCCAGCAGCTTGGTTGGCGGGACAAGCTCCTACAATGAGCAGTTCTTC
TRBV3-1	many	TRBJ1-5	.	CASSQDRGGSPHF	TGTGCCAGCAGCCAAGATCGGGGCGGCTCCCCGCATTTT
TRBV7-8	many	TRBJ1-5	.	CASSRGPSDQPQHF	TGTGCCAGCAGTCGCGGGCCCTCGGATCAGCCCCAGCATTTT
TRBV7-9	many	TRBJ2-1	TRBD2	CASTLGLAGANEQFF	TGTGCCAGCACCCTCGGACTAGCGGGAGCCAATGAGCAGTTCTTC
TRBV7-3	.	TRBJ2-3	.	CASSPGPSNEQYF	TGTGCCAGCAGCCCCGGGCCGAGCAATGAGCAGTATTTT
TRBV7-3	once	TRBJ1-5	TRBD1	CASSVLAGQYQPQHF	TGTGCCAGCAGCGTCCTCGCGGGACAGTATCAGCCCCAGCATTTT
TRBV12-3/TRBV12-4	few	TRBJ1-2	TRBD1	CASSLGQGAGGYTF	TGTGCCAGCAGTCTGGGACAGGGGGCGGGTGGCTACACCTTC
TRBV20-1	many	TRBJ1-2	.	CSARDSLRRGDYGYTF	TGCAGTGCTAGAGATTCTCTGAGGAGGGGCGACTATGGCTACACCTTC
TRBV3-1	many	TRBJ1-5	.	CASSQGGRRGMPQHF	TGTGCCAGCAGCCAAGGTGGGCGGAGGGGTATGCCCCAGCATTTT
TRBV7-9	.	TRBJ2-7	TRBD1	CASGPGTGTEQYF	TGTGCCAGCGGCCCAGGGACAGGGACCGAGCAGTACTTC
TRBV20-1	many	TRBJ2-7	.	CSARTVAGVAYEQYF	TGCAGTGCTAGGACCGTTGCAGGTGTCGCCTACGAGCAGTACTTC
TRBV5-6	many	TRBJ1-2	.	CASSSGASYGYTF	TGTGCCAGCAGCTCGGGGGCAAGCTATGGCTACACCTTC
TRBV24-1	.	TRBJ2-3	.	CATSDLGGGQYTDTQYF	TGTGCCACCAGTGATTTGGGTGGGGGGCAGTACACAGATACGCAGTATTTT
TRBV6-1	.	TRBJ1-2	TRBD1	CASRRSWDSVFYGYTF	TGTGCCAGCAGGCGTTCGTGGGACAGCGTTTTTTATGGCTACACCTTC
TRBV4-1	many	TRBJ2-1	TRBD2	CASSLGAGTSHEQFF	TGCGCCAGCAGCCTGGGGGCCGGGACTAGCCATGAGCAGTTCTTC
TRBV3-1	many	TRBJ2-3	.	CASSPAVYNTDTQYF	TGTGCCAGCAGCCCGGCGGTCTACAACACAGATACGCAGTATTTT
TRBV7-6	.	TRBJ2-2	.	CASSWGESYEQYFGPNGELFF	.
TRBV10-3	many	TRBJ2-7	.	CAISESPRGDEQYF	TGTGCCATCAGTGAGTCGCCCAGGGGGGACGAGCAGTACTTC
TRBV29-1	.	TRBJ1-2	.	CSAPDPRGPVNYGYTF	TGCAGCGCCCCGGACCCCCGAGGGCCCGTAAACTATGGCTACACCTTC
TRBV7-9	many	TRBJ2-7	TRBD1	CASSFPTWDRGAYEQYF	TGTGCCAGCAGCTTCCCGACTTGGGACAGGGGGGCCTACGAGCAGTACTTC
TRBV7-2	many	TRBJ2-5	TRBD1	CASSLASLARAGGQYF	TGTGCCAGCAGCTTAGCCTCTTTGGCGCGGGCAGGGGGCCAGTACTTC
TRBV7-3	many	TRBJ1-2	.	CASSLNEGHGYTF	TGTGCCAGCAGCTTAAACGAGGGGCATGGCTACACCTTC
TRBV30	.	TRBJ2-5	TRBD1	CACLSEETGEETQYF	TGTGCCTGTCTTAGTGAAGAGACAGGGGAAGAGACCCAGTACTTC
TRBV2	medium-sized	TRBJ2-3	TRBD2	CASSYSGIRTDTQYF	TGTGCCAGCTCCTATAGCGGGATCCGCACAGATACGCAGTATTTT
TRBV7-7	.	TRBJ2-1	.	CASSARGQFSYNEQFF	TGTGCTAGCAGCGCCCGAGGGCAGTTTTCCTACAATGAGCAGTTCTTC
TRBV5-1	.	TRBJ2-1	.	CACSLGTTPNEQFF	TGCGCCTGCAGCCTGGGGACAACGCCAAACGAGCAGTTCTTC
TRBV14	many	TRBJ1-3	TRBD1	CASRPDRGKGNTIYF	TGTGCCAGCAGACCGGACAGGGGCAAGGGAAACACCATATATTTT
TRBV7-2	.	TRBJ1-6	.	CASSLTAGYYNSPLHF	TGTGCCAGCAGCTTAACGGCGGGCTACTATAATTCACCCCTCCACTTT
TRBV19	.	TRBJ2-3	.	CASSASLISDTQYF	TGTGCCAGTAGTGCCAGCCTAATCTCAGATACGCAGTATTTT
TRBV20-1	.	TRBJ1-6	TRBD1	CRAREDRNSPLHF	TGCAGAGCAAGAGAGGACAGGAATTCACCCCTCCACTTT
TRBV6-2/TRBV6-3	.	TRBJ2-5	TRBD2	CASSRTSGGETQYF	TGTGCCAGCAGTCGGACTAGCGGGGGGGAGACCCAGTACTTC
TRBV12-3/TRBV12-4	.	TRBJ2-5	TRBD2	CASSEQRGGRQETQYF	TGTGCCAGCAGTGAACAGCGGGGGGGGCGCCAAGAGACCCAGTACTTC
TRBV7-9	.	TRBJ2-2	.	CACHWQYNTGELFF	TGTGCCTGCCACTGGCAGTATAACACCGGGGAGCTGTTTTTT
TRBV12-3/TRBV12-4	many	TRBJ2-1	TRBD1	CASSLSGQGARGSSYNEQFF	TGTGCCAGCAGTTTGTCGGGACAGGGGGCAAGGGGGAGCTCCTACAATGAGCAGTTCTTC
TRBV12-3/TRBV12-4	.	TRBJ1-1	.	CASSPGVGAFF	TGTGCCAGCAGCCCGGGTGTGGGAGCTTTCTTT
TRBV20-1	many	TRBJ1-3	TRBD1	CSARVTGAARERNTIYF	TGCAGTGCTAGAGTTACAGGGGCGGCTCGAGAAAGAAACACCATATATTTT
TRBV6-5	many	TRBJ2-3	TRBD2	CASKFGRGVRDTQYF	TGTGCCAGCAAGTTTGGACGGGGGGTTCGGGATACGCAGTATTTT
TRBV15	.	TRBJ1-2	TRBD1	CATSRPRTGRHGYTF	TGTGCCACCAGCAGACCCCGGACAGGGCGGCATGGCTACACCTTC
TRBV20-1	once	TRBJ2-5	TRBD1	CSASQQGARETQYF	TGCAGTGCCAGCCAACAGGGGGCGCGGGAGACCCAGTACTTC
TRBV7-8	few	TRBJ2-5	TRBD2	CASSEGLAGWVGEPQYF	TGTGCCAGCAGCGAAGGACTAGCGGGATGGGTCGGGGAGCCCCAGTACTTC
TRBV6-1	.	TRBJ1-5	TRBD1	CASNQQGAFYEHF	TGTGCCAGCAATCAACAGGGGGCATTCTACGAGCATTTT
TRBV12-3/TRBV12-4	many	TRBJ1-2	.	CASSPRPPAMGYTF	TGTGCCAGCAGCCCCCGGCCACCCGCTATGGGCTACACCTTC
TRBV6-5	.	TRBJ1-4	.	CASSYGSYGEKLFF	TGTGCCAGCAGTTACGGCAGCTACGGTGAAAAACTGTTTTTT
TRBV6-1	.	TRBJ2-3	.	CASTKGGSLGLGYTDTQYF	TGTGCCAGCACGAAGGGGGGCAGCCTAGGTCTTGGCTACACAGATACGCAGTATTTT
TRBV5-5	many	TRBJ2-7	.	CASSRLTGRLDEQYF	TGTGCCAGCAGCAGGTTGACGGGGCGCTTGGACGAGCAGTACTTC
TRBV7-2	.	TRBJ2-5	TRBD2	CASSPFSGRAPRETQYF	TGTGCCAGCAGCCCCTTTAGCGGGAGGGCCCCCAGAGAGACCCAGTACTTC
TRBV20-1	.	TRBJ2-3	TRBD2	CSARGMGLGYNEQYF	TGCAGTGCTAGGGGGATGGGACTAGGATACAATGAGCAGTATTTT
TRBV29-1	.	TRBJ1-2	.	CSVEKGGGGNYGYTF	TGCAGCGTTGAAAAGGGGGGGGGGGGCAACTATGGCTACACCTTC